Below are 5 T cell receptor beta chains sequenced from a single sample in a study of type 1 and type 2 diabetes patients. PCR was run on genomic DNA. Multiplex PCR with 30 forward and 13 reverse primers amplified the TCR beta CDR3. TCRdb processed the multiplex PCR reads anew with MiXCR; each CDR3 protein has one entry. The repertoire consists of about 250,000 distinct CDR3 sequences, with 40% to 50% occurring once and the leading ten covering about 13%. Sequencing input: peripheral blood mononuclear cells (PBMCs). These receptors came from a man younger than 35 with type 2 diabetes.

The rearrangement links TRBV10-1 to TRBJ2-3; no reliable D call. Germline assignment: CDR1 WNHNN and CDR2 SYGVQD (reference sequence). CDR3 size: 12 residues. V was pared by 6 bases and J by 6 bases, with 10 bases between. The CDR3 sequence: CASSPNKDTQYF. CDR3 bases: TGCGCCAGCAGCCCTAATAAGGATACGCAGTATTTT.

The chain combines TRBV4-1 with TRBJ2-7; D ambiguous. CDR1 is MGHRA, CDR2 YSYEKL, per germline. The CDR3 sequence is 13 residues long. Trimming cost V 0 bases and J 5 bases, with 8 bases left between them. CDR3 sequence (DNA): TGCGCCAGCAGCCAAGATAGAGAAAACGAGCAGTACTTC. Protein sequence: CASSQDRENEQYF.

This rearrangement joins TRBV6-6 to TRBJ1-1; 10 positions agree with TRBD1. Germline loops: CDR1 MNHNY, CDR2 SVGAGI (reference sequence). The length of the CDR3 is 18 residues. The junction had 9 bases not matched to a gene; V was cut back by 2 bases and J by 0 bases. Here the CDR3 reads CASSYTGQGILVNTEAFF. The CDR3 DNA follows: TGTGCCAGCAGTTACACGGGACAGGGGATTTTAGTGAACACTGAAGCTTTCTTT.

The V gene is TRBV18, the J gene TRBJ2-1, with 12 positions matching TRBD2. The CDR3 sequence is 15 residues long. V shed 5 bases and J 9 bases; nucleotides not matched to a gene: 8. Germline CDR1 is KGHSH and CDR2 is LQKENI. The CDR3 reads CASSGGTSGSVEQFF. DNA for the CDR3: TGTGCCAGCTCAGGGGGGACTAGCGGGTCGGTTGAGCAGTTCTTC.

The V gene is TRBV12-3 or TRBV12-4, the J gene TRBJ2-5; TRBD2 might be the D (5 bases). With 5 bases removed from V and 4 bases from J, the gap between germline ends came to 14 bases. CDR3 size: 14 residues. The CDR3 sequence: CASSELGVGETQYF. Here the CDR3 DNA reads TGTGCCAGCAGTGAACTCGGGGTGGGAGAGACCCAGTACTTC.